The entry below describes one TCR beta chain. Its specificity is not known. Isolated RNA was reverse transcribed in full, so expressed TCRB transcripts were sequenced. Profiled with immunoSEQ multiplex PCR; TCRdb holds only in-frame clones, not every one. The sample includes 250,000 to 350,000 clones, 14% of them seen just once. Trimming cost V 3 bases and J 0 bases; bases outside gene matches: 4. This CDR3 has 16 residues. In germline, CDR1 is SGHVS, CDR2 FQNEAQ. The entry originates in a study of beta chain features in type 1 diabetes. About the study: Cell yields, age and gender were similar between patients and healthy donors. Sorted cells numbering around 110,000,000 were examined across all samples. Study results and caveats: The naive, central memory and Treg TCRB repertoires showed an apparent similarity that was greater among patients than among healthy donors. Shorter TCRB CDR3s, moderately but significantly so, marked every one of the four CD4+ subsets in Type 1 diabetes patients.

The chain couples TRBV7-8 to TRBJ1-5, with 8 bases fitting TRBD1. What was sequenced was central memory CD4+ T cells from blood. The receptor was isolated from a man aged 25-40 years in good health. For the CDR3, the DNA is TGTGCCAGCAGCTTTATGACAGGGGATAGCAATCAGCCCCAGCATTTT. It codes for CASSFMTGDSNQPQHF.